Below are 15 T cell receptor beta chains sequenced from a single sample in a study of blood T cell repertoires in COVID-19. Using immunoSEQ multiplex PCR, the repertoire was profiled, and TCRdb retains in-frame clones only, with some absent. Here the sample spans about 370,000 clones, 75% to 90% being singletons. Sequencing was performed on PBMCs or T cells enriched from blood (not recorded which). The receptors derive from a man aged 18-30 years who had recovered from COVID-19.

The V call is TRBV2, the J call TRBJ1-2, with 8 positions matching TRBD1. The CDR3 is 14 amino acids. Germline CDR1 SNHLY, CDR2 FYNNEI. Losses at the gene ends were 6 bases for V and 3 bases for J; bases not matched to a gene: 6. The CDR3 DNA is TGTGCCAGCAGCCCCTCGACAGGGGACTATGGCTACACCTTC. It is translated as CASSPSTGDYGYTF.

This clone was counted between two and nine times. The chain couples TRBV24-1 to TRBJ1-5, with 7 bases lining up with TRBD1. V was pared by 7 bases and J by 2 bases, with 7 bases of the junction left unmatched. The CDR3 sequence is 15 residues long. Per germline, CDR1 KGHDR and CDR2 SFDVKD. Written as DNA, the CDR3 is TGTGCCACCAGCGAACGACAGGGCGGCAATCAGCCCCAGCATTTT. It encodes CATSERQGGNQPQHF.

The chain employs TRBV10-3 and TRBJ2-1, with TRBD1 as a possible D gene (5 bases). Germline CDR1 and CDR2: ENHRY and SYGVKD. Deletions cut 0 bases from V and 2 bases from J, with 11 bases between. This CDR3 is built from 16 residues. The CDR3 sequence: CAISESTSRAYNEQFF. DNA of the CDR3: TGTGCCATCAGTGAGTCGACGTCCAGGGCCTACAATGAGCAGTTCTTC.

CDR3 DNA sequence: TGCGCCAACAGATTTACAGGCCCCGGTCGGCGGACAGCAAACACTAACACTGAAGCTTTCTTT. Protein: CANRFTGPGRRTANTNTEAFF. The chain links TRBV10-1 to TRBJ1-1; D is possibly TRBD1 (6 bases). V dropped 10 bases and J dropped 2 bases, with 38 bases sitting between them. The CDR3 length is 21 residues. CDR1 WNHNN and CDR2 SYGVQD come from the germline V gene (reference sequence).

This clone was detected a few times. The V call is TRBV18, the J call TRBJ2-7; D possibly corresponds to TRBD2 (5 bases). V was shortened by 5 bases and J by 2 bases, with 19 bases between the two germline ends. The germline V gene has CDR1 KGHSH and CDR2 LQKENI. The CDR3 loop spans 16 amino acids. The CDR3 spells CASSRKATGNPYEQYF. The CDR3 DNA is TGTGCCAGCTCAAGGAAGGCCACGGGGAACCCCTACGAGCAGTACTTC.

Regarding this clone: Distinct nucleotide sequences in the sample also encode this CDR3. V gene TRBV11-3 combines with J gene TRBJ2-3; 9 nucleotides agree with TRBD1. The trim removed 5 bases at V and 3 bases at J, leaving 6 bases unmatched. Germline V CDR1 and CDR2: SGHNT, YENEEA. CDR3 length: 15 residues. In DNA form, the CDR3 reads TGTGCCAGCAGCCTTGGACAGGGGAGGACAGATACGCAGTATTTT. It translates to CASSLGQGRTDTQYF.

The chain couples TRBV10-3 to TRBJ1-5; D not certain. Trimming removed 3 bases at V and 3 bases at J, with 6 bases between. CDR1 and CDR2 (germline): ENHRY, SYGVKD. The CDR3 has 13 amino acids. The CDR3 bases are TGTGCCATCAGTGACGGGATCAATCAGCCCCAGCATTTT. It yields the protein CAISDGINQPQHF.

The rearrangement uses TRBV5-4 and TRBJ2-7; 7 bases are shared with TRBD1. V lost 0 bases, J lost 0 bases, and 6 bases stayed unmatched. Per the germline V gene, CDR1 is SGHNT and CDR2 is YYREEE (reference sequence). This CDR3 region has 16 residues. The CDR3 sequence is CASSLVRDSSSYEQYF. CDR3 nucleotides: TGTGCCAGCAGCTTGGTAAGGGACAGTAGCTCCTACGAGCAGTACTTC.

The rearrangement uses TRBV24-1 and TRBJ2-1, with D tentatively TRBD2 (7 bases). The CDR3 is made up of 16 amino acids. Trimming left V 3 bases short and J 5 bases short, with 16 bases between. In germline, CDR1 is KGHDR, CDR2 SFDVKD. The CDR3: CATSDPVRGGNNEQFF. The CDR3 region has the DNA TGTGCCACCAGTGATCCCGTGAGGGGGGGGAACAATGAGCAGTTCTTC.

The genes are TRBV2 and TRBJ1-2; maybe TRBD1 (6 bases). V dropped 6 bases and J dropped 5 bases, with 16 bases sitting between them. This CDR3 comprises 14 residues. From germline, CDR1 is SNHLY and CDR2 FYNNEI. The CDR3 protein is CASRNQGRGYGYTF. The CDR3 DNA reads as TGTGCCAGCAGAAATCAGGGGAGGGGGTATGGCTACACCTTC. Variable domain in full (rest from reference TRBV2 and TRBJ1-2): EPEVTQTPSHQVTQMGQEVILRCVPISNHLYFYWYRQILGQKVEFLVSFYNNEISEKSEIFDDQFSVERPDGSNFTLKIRSTKLEDSAMYFCASRNQGRGYGYTFGSGTRLTVV.

This clone was seen a single time. V is TRBV7-2 and J is TRBJ2-5; 9 bases are a match to TRBD2. Per the germline V gene, CDR1 is SGHTA and CDR2 is FQGNSA. J was trimmed by 2 bases and V by 3 bases; bases with no gene match: 1. The CDR3 sequence is 14 residues long. CDR3 sequence: CASSFTSGQETQYF. CDR3 in DNA: TGTGCCAGCAGCTTTACTAGCGGGCAAGAGACCCAGTACTTC.

The chain uses TRBV10-3 and TRBJ1-5; D might be TRBD1 (6 bases). This CDR3 contains 13 residues. V lost 6 bases to trimming and J lost 5 bases, with 11 bases between them. Looked up from germline, CDR1 is ENHRY and CDR2 is SYGVKD. CDR3 DNA sequence: TGTGCCATCAGCGGACAGCCCGATCAGCCCCAGCATTTT. Protein product: CAISGQPDQPQHF.

The chain employs TRBV9 and TRBJ2-5; 9 bases are a match to TRBD1. Trimming removed 0 bases from V and 4 bases from J; junction bases left unmatched: 7. Germline V gene sequence: CDR1 SGDLS, CDR2 YYNGEE. CDR3 length: 16 amino acids. Written as DNA, the CDR3 is TGTGCCAGCAGCGTAGATACAGGGGGCTTCCGAGAGACCCAGTACTTC. Its translation: CASSVDTGGFRETQYF.

The chain uses TRBV30 and TRBJ1-3; D not resolved. Per germline, CDR1 GTSNPN and CDR2 SVGIG (reference sequence). The V end lost 1 base, the J end lost 5 bases, and 12 bases lay between the germline ends. This CDR3 spans 14 amino acids. For the CDR3, the DNA is TGTGCCTGGAGTGGAGGAGGGAGCAGAAACACCATATATTTT. This gives the protein CAWSGGGSRNTIYF. Full variable domain (remainder filled in from reference TRBV30 and TRBJ1-3): SQTIHQWPATLVQPVGSPLSLECTVEGTSNPNLYWYRQAAGRGLQLLFYSVGIGQISSEVPQNLSASRPQDRQFILSSKKLLLSDSGFYLCAWSGGGSRNTIYFGEGSWLTVV.

This chain connects TRBV7-3 to TRBJ1-1; the D gene is possibly TRBD1 (5 bases). CDR3 length equals 14 residues. Germline assignment: CDR1 SGHTA and CDR2 FQGTGA. V lost 4 bases, J lost 5 bases, and 14 bases lay in between. The CDR3 spells CASSSLGGTTEAFF. CDR3 bases: TGTGCCAGCAGCTCCCTGGGGGGGACTACTGAAGCTTTCTTT.